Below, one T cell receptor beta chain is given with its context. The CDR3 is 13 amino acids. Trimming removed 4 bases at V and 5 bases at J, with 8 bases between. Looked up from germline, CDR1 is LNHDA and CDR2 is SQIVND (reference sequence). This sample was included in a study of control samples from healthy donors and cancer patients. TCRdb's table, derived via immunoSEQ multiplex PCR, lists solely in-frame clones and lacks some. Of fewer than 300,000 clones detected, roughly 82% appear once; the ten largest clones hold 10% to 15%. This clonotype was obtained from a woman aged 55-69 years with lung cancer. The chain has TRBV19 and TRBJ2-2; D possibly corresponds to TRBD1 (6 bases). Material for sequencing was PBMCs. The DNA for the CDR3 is TGTGCCAGTAGTAACAGGGTTACCGGGGAGCTGTTTTTT. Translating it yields CASSNRVTGELFF.